Below, 16 T cell receptor beta chains from the same sample are listed, as sequenced in a study of T cell repertoires in cytomegalovirus infection (dated by TCRdb to between 2018 and 2020). The data were produced on an Illumina HiSeq 1500. Starting from the raw public reads, TCRdb applied fastp trimming at Q25, assembled clones with MiXCR and retained in-frame beta chains. One record per CDR3 amino acid sequence lists the most common genes and DNA. The sample records more than 500,000 distinct CDR3 sequences, approximately 17% of which are singletons. About 24% of the sample is in the top ten clones. Sequencing input: CD8+ T cells from PBMCs. These receptors came from a human donor in good health (CMV status not recorded). Some clones in this sample may be carry-over from other donors' samples.

This clonotype was seen repeatedly, ten times or more. V usage is TRBV7-9 and J usage is TRBJ2-1; 13 nucleotides line up with TRBD2. CDR1 is SEHNR, CDR2 FQNEAQ, per germline (reference sequence). This CDR3 spans 17 amino acids. Trimming removed 4 bases from V and 0 bases from J; junction bases left unmatched: 3. In nucleotides, the CDR3 is TGTGCCAGCAGCTGGAGGACTAGCGGGAGCTCCTACAATGAGCAGTTCTTC. This translates into CASSWRTSGSSYNEQFF.

This rearrangement joins TRBV7-6 to TRBJ1-2; D unresolved. The V end was cut by 5 bases, the J end by 4 bases, with 14 bases between. This CDR3 has 14 amino acids. CDR1 is SGHVS and CDR2 is FNYEAQ in the germline V gene. CDR3 bases: TGTGCCAGCAGCCCACCTCAGATACCCTATGGCTACACCTTC. It is translated as CASSPPQIPYGYTF.

This clonotype was recorded at least ten times. The V call is TRBV6-6, the J call TRBJ2-3; 8 nucleotides match TRBD2. Germline V gene data show CDR1 as MNHNY and CDR2 as SVGAGI (reference sequence). Losses at the gene ends were 7 bases for V and 4 bases for J; bases not matched to a gene: 7. The CDR3 sequence is 14 residues long. The CDR3 DNA follows: TGTGCCAGCATCAAGCGGGGGTTGCCAGATACGCAGTATTTT. Protein product: CASIKRGLPDTQYF.

This clonotype turned up a few times. V usage is TRBV27 and J usage is TRBJ2-2; D gene unclear. V was pared by 5 bases and J by 4 bases, with 8 bases between. The CDR3 runs to 13 residues. CDR1 is MNHEY and CDR2 is SMNVEV in the germline V gene (reference sequence). The CDR3 here is CASSRTITGELFF. In nucleotides, the CDR3 is TGTGCCAGCAGTAGAACGATCACCGGGGAGCTGTTTTTT.

This clonotype was counted a few times. The chain carries TRBV7-3 and TRBJ2-1, with 10 bases fitting TRBD2. Per germline, CDR1 SGHTA and CDR2 FQGTGA. The CDR3 is 16 amino acids. J was trimmed by 7 bases and V by 1 base; bases with no gene match: 7. CDR3 sequence: CASSLRASGGGNEQFF. The CDR3 DNA is TGTGCCAGCAGCTTAAGGGCTAGCGGGGGCGGGAATGAGCAGTTCTTC.

About this clonotype: An end of the junction differs from the germline gene, which may be a read error. The J gene is TRBJ2-7, the V gene TRBV12-3 or TRBV12-4; tentatively, D is TRBD1 or TRBD2 (5 bases each). There are 16 residues in the CDR3. In DNA form, the CDR3 reads TGTGCAAGCACCTTATCTTCGGGGCTAGAGGGCTACGATCAGTACTTC. Its translation is CASTLSSGLEGYDQYF.

This clonotype has at least ten counts. The chain employs TRBV7-6 and TRBJ2-1; D gene ambiguous. CDR3 length: 16 amino acids. Germline V CDR1 and CDR2: SGHVS, FNYEAQ. Trimming cost V 5 bases and J 5 bases, with 19 bases left between them. As DNA, the CDR3 is TGTGCCAGCAGCAGACCCGGGCCCCGGGTTCACAATGAGCAGTTCTTC. It encodes CASSRPGPRVHNEQFF.

This clonotype was seen only a few times. The J gene is TRBJ2-3, the V gene TRBV27; 11 nucleotides align to TRBD2. CDR3 length equals 18 residues. CDR1 and CDR2 (germline): MNHEY, SMNVEV (reference sequence). With V trimmed by 1 base and J by 2 bases, 8 bases remained unmatched. The CDR3 DNA reads TGTGCCAGCAGTTTATGGCTAGCGGGAGGCTCCAACACAGATACGCAGTATTTT. Encoded protein: CASSLWLAGGSNTDTQYF.

In the case of this clonotype: This may come from a read error, since a much larger clone is one base off. Because it lacks the conserved phenylalanine or tryptophan at the end, this CDR3 is likely a read error. The DNA is left out, because the CDR3 cannot be placed on it with certainty; the CDR3 is given as TCRdb lists it. This chain connects TRBV11-2 to TRBJ2-1; the tabulated D call, TRBD2, remains unverified against the DNA. Germline CDR1 reads SGHAT; CDR2 reads FQNNGV. A total of 14 residues make up the CDR3, ends included. The CDR3 sequence is CASSLDRGLLLEFS.

This clonotype was counted many times. The chain links TRBV7-9 to TRBJ2-1; D not resolved. Looked up from germline, CDR1 is SEHNR and CDR2 is FQNEAQ (reference sequence). V shed 1 base and J shed 4 bases, with 14 bases lying between them. The CDR3 is made up of 16 amino acids. CDR3 sequence: CASSLERQSRYNEQFF. CDR3 DNA: TGTGCCAGCAGCTTAGAAAGGCAGTCGCGTTACAATGAGCAGTTCTTC.

This clonotype came up many times. The chain couples TRBV6-5 to TRBJ1-1; 9 nucleotides match TRBD1. Per germline, CDR1 MNHEY and CDR2 SVGAGI. V shed 9 bases and J 0 bases; nucleotides not matched to a gene: 5. CDR3 length: 14 amino acids. CDR3 sequence: CASRDRGMNTEAFF. The DNA of the CDR3 is TGTGCCAGTCGAGACAGGGGGATGAACACTGAAGCTTTCTTT.

In this sample, this clonotype turned up a few times. Written as DNA, the CDR3 is TGTGCCAGCAGTTTAACCCCTAGCGGCAATGAGCAGTTCTTC. This codes for CASSLTPSGNEQFF. The chain employs TRBV28 and TRBJ2-1; 7 bases are shared with TRBD2. The germline CDR1 and CDR2 sequences are MDHEN and SYDVKM. The CDR3 totals 14 residues. With V trimmed by 2 bases and J by 6 bases, 4 bases remained unmatched.

This clonotype has at least ten counts. This chain joins TRBV7-9 and TRBJ2-7; tentative D call: TRBD2 (6 bases). The germline V gene has CDR1 SEHNR and CDR2 FQNEAQ (reference sequence). V lost 8 bases, J lost 0 bases, and 14 bases lay in between. The CDR3 length is 14 residues. The CDR3: CASGRDSTSYEQYF. DNA for the CDR3: TGTGCCAGCGGCCGGGACTCTACCTCCTACGAGCAGTACTTC.

This clonotype was seen many times. The rearrangement uses TRBV7-6 and TRBJ1-1, with D uncertain. Germline loops: CDR1 SGHVS, CDR2 FNYEAQ. The CDR3 loop spans 14 amino acids. V lost 1 base, J lost 1 base, and 7 bases lay in between. The CDR3 is CASSLGAANTEAFF. Here the CDR3 DNA reads TGTGCCAGCAGCTTAGGGGCAGCGAACACTGAAGCTTTCTTT.

This clonotype has a count of ten or more. This sequence joins TRBV12-3 or TRBV12-4 and TRBJ1-2, with D perhaps matching TRBD1 (6 bases). The CDR3 is 15 residues long. With 5 bases removed from V and 6 bases from J, the gap between germline ends came to 19 bases. CDR3 DNA sequence: TGTGCCAGCAGTCCGATAGACAGGTTGGGGGATGGCTACACCTTC. Amino acids: CASSPIDRLGDGYTF.

This clonotype was seen many times. The chain has TRBV7-9 and TRBJ2-7; D may match TRBD1 or TRBD2 (5 bases each). CDR1 SEHNR and CDR2 FQNEAQ come from the germline V gene (reference sequence). This CDR3 is built from 13 residues. V was shortened by 7 bases and J by 2 bases, with 12 bases between the two germline ends. CDR3 DNA: TGTGCCAGCACGCGACAGACTACCTACGAGCAGTACTTC. It codes for CASTRQTTYEQYF.